This entry is about one T cell receptor beta chain. This entry belongs to a study of post-analysis software for immune sequencing data. The library was made from cDNA and included unique molecular identifiers. Each CDR3 protein is one row after TCRdb ran MiXCR on the PCR reads. The table lists 750,000 to 950,000 distinct CDR3 sequences, about 57% of them singletons. This TCR was recovered from a girl aged 5 to 17 with multiple sclerosis. Material for sequencing was blood.

The CDR3 reads CAWTAGGSYNEQFF. The CDR3 DNA follows: TGTGCCTGGACAGCGGGAGGTTCCTACAATGAGCAGTTCTTC. This chain connects TRBV30 to TRBJ2-1, with 9 bases fitting TRBD2. This CDR3 contains 14 residues. CDR1 is GTSNPN, CDR2 SVGIG, per germline (reference sequence). V dropped 4 bases and J dropped 1; count of bases not matched to a gene: 2.